The clone carrying this T cell receptor beta chain was counted between two and nine times. Its antigen is still unknown. Profiling relied on immunoSEQ multiplex PCR, and the TCRdb table lists in-frame clones only, not all of them. The data show some 150,000 clones, around 91% seen once. V was shortened by 3 bases and J by 0 bases, with 9 bases between the two germline ends. The CDR3 has 15 amino acids. Per the germline V gene, CDR1 is MNHNS and CDR2 is SASEGT. This entry is derived from a study of T cell responses to AZD1222 COVID-19 vaccine. Broader study findings: Vaccine-related CD4 TCRs covered spike, predominating at 160-218 and 743-854. Donor demographics were predominantly white British with a female majority; clonal diversity may be underestimated. Seropositive at baseline were only a handful of AZD1222 recipients. There were repertoire samples only from the period after the peak T cell response.

The rearrangement joins TRBV6-1 to TRBJ1-5; perhaps TRBD1 as D (5 bases). The sequence came from an adult in good health. The sample was peripheral blood, taken on day 0 of AZD1222 vaccination. This CDR3 is CASSEWGVSNQPQHF. The CDR3 nucleotides are TGTGCCAGCAGTGAGTGGGGGGTTAGCAATCAGCCCCAGCATTTT.